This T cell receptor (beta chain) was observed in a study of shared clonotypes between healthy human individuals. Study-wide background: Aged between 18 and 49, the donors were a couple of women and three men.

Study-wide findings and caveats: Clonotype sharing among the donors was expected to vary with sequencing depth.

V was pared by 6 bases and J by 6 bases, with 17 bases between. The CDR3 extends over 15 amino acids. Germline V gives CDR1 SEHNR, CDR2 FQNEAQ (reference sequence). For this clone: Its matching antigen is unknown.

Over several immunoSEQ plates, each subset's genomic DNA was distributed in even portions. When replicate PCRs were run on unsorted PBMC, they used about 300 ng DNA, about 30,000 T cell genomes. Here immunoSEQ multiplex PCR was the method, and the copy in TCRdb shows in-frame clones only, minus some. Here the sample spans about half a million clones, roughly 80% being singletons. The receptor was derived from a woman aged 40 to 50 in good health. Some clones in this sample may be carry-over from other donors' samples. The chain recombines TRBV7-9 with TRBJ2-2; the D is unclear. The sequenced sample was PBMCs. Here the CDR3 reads CASRKGGRVSGELFF. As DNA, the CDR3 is TGTGCCAGCAGAAAAGGTGGTAGGGTTTCCGGGGAGCTGTTTTTT. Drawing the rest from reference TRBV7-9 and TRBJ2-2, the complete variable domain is DTGVSQNPRHKITKRGQNVTFRCDPISEHNRLYWYRQTLGQGPEFLTYFQNEAQLEKSRLLSDRFSAERPKGSFSTLEIQRTEQGDSAMYLCASRKGGRVSGELFFGEGSRLTVL.